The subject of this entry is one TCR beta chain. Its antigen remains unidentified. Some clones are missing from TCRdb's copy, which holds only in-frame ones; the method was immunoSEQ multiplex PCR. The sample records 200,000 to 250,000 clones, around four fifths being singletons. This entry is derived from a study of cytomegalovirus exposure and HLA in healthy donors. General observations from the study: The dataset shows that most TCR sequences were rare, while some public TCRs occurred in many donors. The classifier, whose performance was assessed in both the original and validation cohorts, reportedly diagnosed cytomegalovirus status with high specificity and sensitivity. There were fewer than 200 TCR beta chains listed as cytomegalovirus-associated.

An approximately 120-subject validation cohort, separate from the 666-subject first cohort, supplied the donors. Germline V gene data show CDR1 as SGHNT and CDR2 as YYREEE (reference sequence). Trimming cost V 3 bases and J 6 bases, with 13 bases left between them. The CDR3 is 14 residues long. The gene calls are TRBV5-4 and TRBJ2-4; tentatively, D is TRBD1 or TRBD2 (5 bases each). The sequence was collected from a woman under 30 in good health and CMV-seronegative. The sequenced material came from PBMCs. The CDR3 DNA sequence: TGTGCCAGCAGCTCACCCGGGACCTTAAACATTCAGTACTTC. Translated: CASSSPGTLNIQYF.